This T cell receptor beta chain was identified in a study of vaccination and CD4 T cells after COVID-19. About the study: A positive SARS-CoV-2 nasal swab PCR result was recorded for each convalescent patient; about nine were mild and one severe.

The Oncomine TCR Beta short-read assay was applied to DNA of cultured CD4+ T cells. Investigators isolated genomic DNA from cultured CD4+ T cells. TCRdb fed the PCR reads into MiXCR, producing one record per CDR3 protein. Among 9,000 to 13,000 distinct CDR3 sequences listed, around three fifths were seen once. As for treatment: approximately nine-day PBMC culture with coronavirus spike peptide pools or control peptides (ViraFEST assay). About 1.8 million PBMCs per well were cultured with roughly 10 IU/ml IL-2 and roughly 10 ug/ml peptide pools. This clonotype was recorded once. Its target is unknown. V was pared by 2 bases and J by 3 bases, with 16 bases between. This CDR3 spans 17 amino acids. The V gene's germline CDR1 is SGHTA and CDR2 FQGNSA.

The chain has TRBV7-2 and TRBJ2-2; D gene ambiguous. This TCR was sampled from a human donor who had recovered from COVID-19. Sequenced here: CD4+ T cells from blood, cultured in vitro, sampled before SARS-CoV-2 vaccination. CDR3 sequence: CASSLRIRNGDTGELFF. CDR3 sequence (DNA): TGTGCCAGCAGCTTAAGAATTAGGAATGGGGACACCGGGGAGCTGTTTTTT.